These 28 T cell receptor beta chains were sequenced from one sample in a study of T cells in Graves' hyperthyroidism and ophthalmopathy (dated by TCRdb to the late 2010s). Library preparation employed multiplex PCR. The sequencing machine was an Illumina HiSeq 2000. TCR beta CDR3 regions were amplified from RNA transcripts. The TCR CDR3 was subjected to a first round of RT-PCR using the HTBI primer set and the Qiagen OneStep RT-PCR kit. TCRdb trimmed the raw reads at Q25, called clones with MiXCR and kept productive beta chains. Rows matching on CDR3 protein sequence are summarized as one entry with the most common DNA and genes. The sample table lists approximately 690,000 distinct CDR3 sequences, roughly 15% of them with a count of one. The leading ten clones occupy about an eighth of the sample. Source material: blood. These receptors were obtained from a woman in her 50s with Graves' ophthalmopathy.

This clonotype has at least ten counts. This chain connects TRBV6-6 to TRBJ1-1, with 7 bases identical to TRBD1. The CDR3 totals 13 residues. Trimming took 2 bases from V and 5 from J; bases not matched to a gene: 2. Germline V gene sequence: CDR1 MNHNY, CDR2 SVGAGI (reference sequence). The CDR3 DNA is TGTGCCAGCAGTTACCAGGGGGTTACTGAAGCTTTCTTT. Its translation: CASSYQGVTEAFF.

This clonotype appeared many times. This rearrangement joins TRBV7-3 to TRBJ2-3; 8 positions agree with TRBD2. The germline V gene encodes CDR1 SGHTA and CDR2 FQGTGA. The CDR3 runs to 18 residues. V shed 5 bases, J shed 3 bases, and the junction held 16 bases outside the gene matches. CDR3 residues: CASSPVASGLSGTDTQYF. The CDR3 DNA sequence: TGTGCCAGCAGCCCCGTGGCTAGCGGGCTCTCGGGGACAGATACGCAGTATTTT.

This clonotype was seen many times. The V and J genes are TRBV6-1 and TRBJ2-7; maybe TRBD1 (5 bases). Germline V gene sequence: CDR1 MNHNS, CDR2 SASEGT. The V gene lost 7 bases and the J gene lost 1 base, with 14 bases spanning the gap. This CDR3 spans 14 amino acids. This CDR3 is CASKDNLLSYEQYF. The CDR3 nucleotides are TGTGCCAGCAAGGACAATCTCTTATCCTACGAGCAGTACTTC.

The rearrangement links TRBV10-3 to TRBJ1-5; D is perhaps TRBD1 (6 bases). In germline, CDR1 is ENHRY, CDR2 SYGVKD. The CDR3 is made up of 14 amino acids. Trimming removed 3 bases from V and 7 bases from J, with 13 bases in between. The CDR3 DNA is TGTGCCATCAGTGAACGGGGGCTCGACCAGCCCCAGCATTTT. Residues: CAISERGLDQPQHF.

This clonotype was observed many times. The gene calls are TRBV6-2 or TRBV6-3 and TRBJ2-1, with 10 positions matching TRBD2. The germline V gene encodes CDR1 MNHEY and CDR2 SVGEGT. This CDR3 region has 16 residues. After removal of 2 bases from V and 2 bases from J, the junction contained 3 bases not matched to a gene. CDR3 loop: CASSYGGTSAYNEQFF. CDR3 coding DNA: TGTGCCAGCAGTTACGGTGGGACTAGCGCCTACAATGAGCAGTTCTTC.

The V and J genes are TRBV2 and TRBJ2-1, with D perhaps TRBD2 (6 bases). Looked up from germline, CDR1 is SNHLY and CDR2 is FYNNEI. The V end lost 6 bases, the J end lost 7 bases, and 22 bases lay between the germline ends. CDR3 length equals 16 residues. The CDR3 spells CASRPELAMGLNEQFF. CDR3 sequence (DNA): TGTGCCAGCAGGCCGGAACTAGCTATGGGTTTGAATGAGCAGTTCTTC.

This clonotype appeared a few times. One base away lies a much larger clone, so this may be a sequencing read error. The V and J genes are TRBV7-3 and TRBJ2-1; D remains unclear. Trimming stripped 2 bases from V and 6 bases from J, with 11 bases between. Germline loops: CDR1 SGHTA, CDR2 FQGTGA. The CDR3 has 14 residues. The CDR3 sequence is CASSLQLSSNEQFF. For the CDR3, the DNA is TGTGCCAGCAGCTTACAATTGTCATCCAATGAGCAGTTCTTC. The whole variable domain, remainder taken from reference TRBV7-3 and TRBJ2-1, is GAGVSQTPSNKVTEKGKYVELRCDPISGHTALYWYRQSLGQGPEFLIYFQGTGAADDSGLPNDRFFAVRPEGSVSTLKIQRTERGDSAVYLCASSLQLSSNEQFFGPGTRLTVL.

This clonotype has just a few counts. The V gene is TRBV24-1, the J gene TRBJ2-3; D unclear. Trimming removed 1 base from V and 1 base from J, with 8 bases in between. Germline CDR1 is KGHDR and CDR2 is SFDVKD. CDR3 length equals 15 residues. CDR3 amino acids: CATSDFRVGTDTQYF. CDR3 DNA sequence: TGTGCCACCAGTGATTTCCGGGTTGGCACAGATACGCAGTATTTT.

The sample holds many counts of this clonotype. The rearrangement uses TRBV6-2 or TRBV6-3 and TRBJ1-1; D uncertain. Deletions cut 5 bases from V and 7 bases from J, with 14 bases between. Per germline, CDR1 MNHEY and CDR2 SVGEGT. CDR3 size: 13 residues. DNA for the CDR3: TGTGCCAGCAGTCAGACAAGGGATCTTGAAGCTTTCTTT. Translated: CASSQTRDLEAFF.

The chain uses TRBV7-6 and TRBJ1-1; D gene uncertain. The CDR3 covers 17 residues. The germline V and J ends were trimmed by 5 bases and 5 bases, with 24 bases remaining between them. CDR1 and CDR2 (germline): SGHVS, FNYEAQ. This CDR3 is CASSPILGSQRDTEAFF. The CDR3 nucleotides are TGTGCCAGCAGCCCGATTTTAGGGTCGCAGCGGGATACTGAAGCTTTCTTT.

This clonotype was counted ten times or more. The J gene is TRBJ2-7, the V gene TRBV6-5, with 8 positions matching TRBD2. CDR3 size: 15 residues. Looked up from germline, CDR1 is MNHEY and CDR2 is SVGAGI. J gave up 3 bases and V 4 bases, and 8 bases lay outside the gene matches. CDR3: CASSSPSGSDYEQYF. The DNA for the CDR3 is TGTGCCAGCAGTTCCCCTAGCGGGTCTGACTACGAGCAGTACTTC.

This clonotype showed up just a few times. The chain carries TRBV11-3 and TRBJ2-2, with a weak D call TRBD1 (6 bases). Trimming stripped 4 bases from V and 3 bases from J, with 9 bases between. Germline V gene lookup returns CDR1 SGHNT and CDR2 YENEEA. The CDR3 has 14 residues. The CDR3 DNA reads TGTGCCAGCAGCTCAACAGGGTACACCGGGGAGCTGTTTTTT. Amino acid sequence: CASSSTGYTGELFF.

The rearrangement links TRBV18 to TRBJ1-3, with TRBD1 matching 8 bases. This CDR3 has 16 amino acids. Germline values: CDR1 KGHSH, CDR2 LQKENI. With V trimmed by 3 bases and J by 2 bases, 6 bases remained unmatched. The CDR3 reads CASSPKQGAAGNTIYF. For the CDR3, the DNA is TGTGCCAGCTCACCTAAGCAGGGGGCTGCTGGAAACACCATATATTTT.

This clonotype was picked up many times. The V gene is TRBV29-1, the J gene TRBJ2-3, with TRBD2 matching over 10 bases. This CDR3 is built from 14 residues. CDR1 SQVTM and CDR2 ANQGSEA come from the germline V gene. V shed 4 bases and J 2 bases; nucleotides not matched to a gene: 3. The DNA for the CDR3 is TGCAGCGTTGCGCTAGCGGGAGTCACAGATACGCAGTATTTT. Residues: CSVALAGVTDTQYF.

This clonotype was counted many times. CDR3: CSATPGGGEKLFF. In DNA, the CDR3 is TGCAGTGCTACCCCCGGGGGAGGGGAAAAACTGTTTTTT. This rearrangement joins TRBV20-1 to TRBJ1-4; D may be TRBD1 (5 bases). CDR3 length: 13 amino acids. Germline lookup yields CDR1 DFQATT and CDR2 SNEGSKA (reference sequence). V lost 4 bases, J lost 8 bases, and 14 bases lay in between.

This chain uses TRBV20-1 with TRBJ2-1, with TRBD2 matching over 7 bases. Per the germline V gene, CDR1 is DFQATT and CDR2 is SNEGSKA (reference sequence). V was clipped by 0 bases and J by 7 bases; unmatched bases: 9. The CDR3 has 15 residues. DNA of the CDR3: TGCAGTGCTAGAGATTTTGCGGGAGAATGGAATGAGCAGTTCTTC. It yields the protein CSARDFAGEWNEQFF.

This clonotype was seen at least ten times. This sequence joins TRBV7-2 and TRBJ2-7; D remains ambiguous. The germline V and J ends were trimmed by 2 bases and 2 bases, with 10 bases remaining between them. The germline gives CDR1 SGHTA, CDR2 FQGNSA. This CDR3 has 14 amino acids. The CDR3 bases are TGTGCCAGCAGCTTAAGTCAAGGTCCCTACGAGCAGTACTTC. Encoded protein: CASSLSQGPYEQYF.

This clonotype was picked up many times. This chain connects TRBV18 to TRBJ2-1, with 7 bases lining up with TRBD2. The length of the CDR3 is 16 residues. Per the germline V gene, CDR1 is KGHSH and CDR2 is LQKENI. V was clipped by 5 bases and J by 5 bases; unmatched bases: 12. Here the CDR3 reads CASSSPTSKAHNEQFF. In DNA form, the CDR3 reads TGTGCCAGCTCATCCCCGACTAGCAAGGCGCACAATGAGCAGTTCTTC. The whole variable domain, remainder taken from reference TRBV18 and TRBJ2-1, is NAGVMQNPRHLVRRRGQEARLRCSPMKGHSHVYWYRQLPEEGLKFMVYLQKENIIDESGMPKERFSAEFPKEGPSILRIQQVVRGDSAAYFCASSSPTSKAHNEQFFGPGTRLTVL.

This clonotype was observed many times. V is TRBV28 and J is TRBJ2-7; D is unresolved. CDR1 MDHEN and CDR2 SYDVKM come from the germline V gene. Trimming removed 8 bases at V and 2 bases at J, with 10 bases between. CDR3 length: 12 amino acids. CDR3 nucleotides: TGTGCCAGCCTTGGAAGACCCTACGAGCAGTACTTC. Its protein product is CASLGRPYEQYF.

This clonotype was seen more than once but under ten times. The chain has TRBV28 and TRBJ2-2; D uncertain. Looked up from germline, CDR1 is MDHEN and CDR2 is SYDVKM. V lost 7 bases and J 5 bases, leaving 11 bases between the germline ends. This CDR3 is 13 amino acids long. The CDR3 protein is CASTPLRTGELFF. The CDR3, as DNA: TGTGCCAGCACACCCCTCCGGACCGGGGAGCTGTTTTTT.

The sample holds many counts of this clonotype. The J gene is TRBJ2-1, the V gene TRBV7-2; either TRBD1 or TRBD2 may supply D (6 bases each). CDR3 length: 15 amino acids. CDR1 is SGHTA, CDR2 FQGNSA, per germline. V gave up 7 bases and J gave up 0 bases, with 13 bases separating them. The CDR3, as DNA: TGTGCCAGCAACAGGGACTCTCCCTCCTACAATGAGCAGTTCTTC. Its protein product is CASNRDSPSYNEQFF.

This clonotype was observed at least ten times. V usage is TRBV11-3 and J usage is TRBJ2-4; D unresolved. The ends were cut back, 1 base at V and 7 bases at J, with 11 bases in the middle. Germline V gene data show CDR1 as SGHNT and CDR2 as YENEEA. The CDR3 runs 14 residues. The CDR3 DNA follows: TGTGCCAGCAGCTTAGGGGTAATCGGGAACATTCAGTACTTC. Protein sequence: CASSLGVIGNIQYF.

V usage is TRBV20-1 and J usage is TRBJ1-5; 11 bases are shared with TRBD1. The CDR3 is 11 residues long. Germline loops: CDR1 DFQATT, CDR2 SNEGSKA (reference sequence). Unmatched junction bases numbered 4, after V lost 6 bases and J lost 12 bases. The CDR3 coding sequence is TGCAGTGCACGGGACAGGGGGTACCAGCATTTT. Its protein is CSARDRGYQHF.

On this clonotype itself: A read error is possible here, since a much larger clone lies one base away. The V and J genes are TRBV18 and TRBJ1-1; 11 positions match TRBD1. Trimming removed 3 bases from V and 5 bases from J; junction bases left unmatched: 8. Germline CDR1 and CDR2: KGHSH and LQKENI. The CDR3 loop spans 16 amino acids. CDR3 nucleotide sequence: TGTGCCAGCTCACCGGAGGACAGGGGGCAATGGACTGAAGCTTTCTTT. Translation gives CASSPEDRGQWTEAFF. Full variable domain (missing parts from reference TRBV18 and TRBJ1-1): NAGVMQNPRHLVRRRGQEARLRCSPMKGHSHVYWYRQLPEEGLKFMVYLQKENIIDESGMPKERFSAEFPKEGPSILRIQQVVRGDSAAYFCASSPEDRGQWTEAFFGQGTRLTVV.

The chain recombines TRBV30 with TRBJ2-2; TRBD2 matches at 9 bases. Germline assignment: CDR1 GTSNPN and CDR2 SVGIG (reference sequence). With V trimmed by 5 bases and J by 5 bases, 15 bases remained unmatched. The CDR3 spans 17 residues. The CDR3 reads CAWGTPFSGSKTGELFF. CDR3 bases: TGTGCCTGGGGTACTCCTTTTAGCGGGAGTAAAACCGGGGAGCTGTTTTTT.

This clonotype appeared a few times. The chain recombines TRBV12-3 or TRBV12-4 with TRBJ1-5, with 9 positions matching TRBD1. The CDR3 is made up of 16 amino acids. The J segment lost 3 bases and the V segment lost 6 bases, leaving 9 bases of the junction unmatched. Here the CDR3 reads CASREGTGKANQPQHF. In DNA form, the CDR3 reads TGTGCCAGCAGGGAGGGGACAGGGAAGGCCAATCAGCCCCAGCATTTT.

This clonotype has ten or more counts. This chain links TRBV27 with TRBJ1-5, with D perhaps matching TRBD1 (5 bases). The CDR3 is 13 residues long. Germline loops: CDR1 MNHEY, CDR2 SMNVEV (reference sequence). The V end lost 5 bases, the J end lost 6 bases, and 11 bases lay between the germline ends. The CDR3 region has the DNA TGTGCCAGCAGTGGCAGGGTCGGTCAGCCCCAGCATTTT. As protein: CASSGRVGQPQHF.

This clonotype showed up many times. J is TRBJ2-1 and V is TRBV3-1; 15 positions agree with TRBD2. After removal of 4 bases from V and 8 bases from J, the junction contained 6 bases not matched to a gene. The CDR3 contains 16 residues. CDR1 and CDR2 from the germline V gene are LGHDT and YNNKEL (reference sequence). The CDR3 sequence is CASSPGLAGGPDEQFF. In DNA, the CDR3 is TGTGCCAGCAGCCCCGGACTAGCGGGAGGGCCCGATGAGCAGTTCTTC.